This TCR beta chain comes out of a study of blood T cells in healthy people across ages. Study details: Capture by template switching was about one barcoded beta molecule per two T cells.

Combining a sample-barcoded 5' primer with a J-beta primer mix, a second PCR ran for roughly 6 to 11 cycles. With 12 random nucleotides, a template-switch adaptor tagged each individual cDNA molecule. Using its own MiXCR run on the 5' RACE reads, TCRdb lists one record per CDR3 protein. This table holds roughly 1,800,000 distinct CDR3 sequences, around half found once. Study outcomes and limitations: A greater number of naive CD4+ cells and higher diversity distinguished long-lived donors from aged donors. Diversity estimates drawn from one million T cells were deemed underestimates.

Note on this clonotype: Its target is not known.

Germline V lookup: CDR1 DFQATT, CDR2 SNEGSKA (reference sequence). CDR3 length: 13 residues. The V gene lost 5 bases and the J gene lost 6 bases, with 17 bases spanning the gap. Material: blood. V and J are TRBV20-1 and TRBJ2-7; D might be TRBD1 (6 bases). This TCR was recovered from a woman between 40 and 55 years old in good health. CDR3 DNA sequence: TGCAGTGCTGTATGGACAGAGAGGAGCGAGCAGTACTTC. It yields the protein CSAVWTERSEQYF.